The rows below give T cell receptor beta chains drawn from one sample of a study of identifying expanded T cells in peripheral blood. Measured with immunoSEQ multiplex PCR; TCRdb has only the in-frame clones, and not every one. The sample holds some 130,000 clones; 80% to 90% are singletons and the top ten take roughly 7.9%. Material for sequencing was blood. The receptors here all came from a person aged 18-69 years in good health. The conserved cysteine and the conserved F or W are not part of the CDR3 here.

v_call	j_call	cdr3_aa
TRBV15	TRBJ2-7	ATSRDRGSGYEQY
TRBV18	TRBJ1-5	ASSLLGQGNQPQH
TRBV29-1	TRBJ1-4	SGLTATNEKLF
TRBV21-1	TRBJ2-7	ASSDTDRRYEQY
TRBV4-1	TRBJ2-5	ASSSRQGWQETQY
TRBV10-3	TRBJ2-6	AISDPWTGQSSGANVLT
TRBV19	TRBJ1-5	ASSIPQGARGQPQH
TRBV7-9	TRBJ2-7	AGGQTGGYEQY
TRBV7-2	TRBJ1-2	ASSLDYRGPGYT
TRBV6-5	TRBJ2-7	ASRPSEGEQY
TRBV2	TRBJ2-5	ASSQLAGVETQY
TRBV30	TRBJ1-1	AWSVQRGPNTEAF
TRBV6-1	TRBJ2-7	ASSDPGTGTHEQY
TRBV18	TRBJ2-7	ASSPPVGTGVYEQY
TRBV6-5	TRBJ1-2	ASSYGERDGYT
TRBV6-5	TRBJ2-2	ASSRDSFTGELF
TRBV5-1	TRBJ2-1	ASSLVGGGEAVTPYNEQF
TRBV7-9	TRBJ2-7	ASSGLGLELYEQY
TRBV7-3	TRBJ2-4	ASSLRGLQKNIQY
TRBV2	TRBJ1-5	ASGRAGNQPQH
TRBV5-1	TRBJ1-5	ASSLDSGGGQPQH
TRBV11-2	TRBJ2-5	ASGSGRGETQY
TRBV4-2	TRBJ2-7	ASSQDRDEQY
TRBV2	TRBJ2-7	AGSSRPHEQY
TRBV19	TRBJ1-1	ASSMRSVTEAF
TRBV19	TRBJ2-7	ASSVQVSYEQY
TRBV7-9	TRBJ2-1	ASSSPGQGHTSPWNEQF
TRBV14	TRBJ1-3	ASSQDQRNTIY
TRBV20-1	TRBJ1-2	SARDPWGYT
TRBV27	TRBJ2-1	ASSLLGTHYEQF
TRBV4-1	TRBJ2-3	ASSLLAGSTDTQY
TRBV30	TRBJ2-7	AWSFGTSGFGSYEQY
TRBV25-1	TRBJ2-5	ASTLAETQY
TRBV5-4	TRBJ2-5	ASSRGRAAQETQY
TRBV18	TRBJ2-1	ASSPVGQGSNEQF
TRBV7-6	TRBJ2-1	ASSPRDSYNEQF